This T cell receptor beta chain was identified during a study of beta chain features in type 1 diabetes. In regard to this clone: Its antigen is undetermined.

cDNA synthesis used the whole RNA isolate, giving expressed TCRB sequences. Data came from immunoSEQ multiplex PCR; TCRdb stores just in-frame clones and leaves some out. Of about 620,000 clones listed, about 16% were seen once; the top ten hold approximately 0.087%. V was pared by 3 bases and J by 4 bases, with 6 bases between. Germline assignment: CDR1 DFQATT and CDR2 SNEGSKA (reference sequence). This CDR3 has 11 residues. Each donor gave one heparinised blood draw averaging approximately 100 mL. Findings of the study overall: PCR may have favored shorter templates equally in patients and controls.

The clonotype originates from a man aged 18 to 30 in good health. The sequenced material came from naive CD4+ T cells from blood. This chain uses TRBV20-1 with TRBJ2-5; D gene unclear. Here the CDR3 DNA reads TGCAGTGCTAGCTACCGAGAGACCCAGTACTTC. Translation: CSASYRETQYF.